The source of this T cell receptor (beta chain) is a study of cytomegalovirus exposure and HLA in healthy donors. Study overall: Researchers previously reported finding 117 million unique TCR beta sequences from around 200 million T cells.

This CDR3 region has 16 residues. The germline gives CDR1 SGHRS, CDR2 YFSETQ. V trimming: 0 bases; J trimming: 0 bases; junction bases outside the gene matches: 2. The PCR ran on 60 Vbeta and 13 Jbeta primers. Repertoires were generated with immunoSEQ multiplex PCR, while TCRdb's copy carries only in-frame clones and drops some. This table holds about 92,000 clones, about 83% found once. V usage is TRBV5-1 and J usage is TRBJ1-3; 8 bases map to TRBD1. The receptor was isolated from a woman under 30 in good health and CMV-seropositive. Sequencing was carried out using PBMCs. The CDR3 reads CASSLVGQGSGNTIYF. The CDR3 DNA sequence: TGCGCCAGCAGCTTGGTAGGACAGGGCTCTGGAAACACCATATATTTT.